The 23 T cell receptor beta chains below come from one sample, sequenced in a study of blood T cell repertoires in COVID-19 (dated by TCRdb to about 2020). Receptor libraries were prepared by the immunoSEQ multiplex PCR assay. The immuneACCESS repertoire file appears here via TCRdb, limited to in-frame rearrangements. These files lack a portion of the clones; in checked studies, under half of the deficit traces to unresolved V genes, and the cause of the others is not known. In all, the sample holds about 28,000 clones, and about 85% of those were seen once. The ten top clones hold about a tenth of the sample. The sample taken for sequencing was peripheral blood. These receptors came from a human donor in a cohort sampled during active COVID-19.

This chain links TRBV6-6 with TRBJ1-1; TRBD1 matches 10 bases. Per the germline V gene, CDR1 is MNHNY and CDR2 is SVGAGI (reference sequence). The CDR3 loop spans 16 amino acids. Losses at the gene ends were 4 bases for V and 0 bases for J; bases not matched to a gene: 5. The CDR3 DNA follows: TGTGCCAGCAGTTCCTGGACAGGGGGGCTGAACACTGAAGCTTTCTTT. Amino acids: CASSSWTGGLNTEAFF.

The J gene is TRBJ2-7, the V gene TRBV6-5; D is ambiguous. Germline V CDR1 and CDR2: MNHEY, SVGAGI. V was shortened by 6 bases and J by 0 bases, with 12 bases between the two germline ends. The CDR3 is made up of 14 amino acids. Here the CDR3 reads CASSPRVSSYEQYF. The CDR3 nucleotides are TGTGCCAGCAGCCCACGGGTGAGCTCCTACGAGCAGTACTTC.

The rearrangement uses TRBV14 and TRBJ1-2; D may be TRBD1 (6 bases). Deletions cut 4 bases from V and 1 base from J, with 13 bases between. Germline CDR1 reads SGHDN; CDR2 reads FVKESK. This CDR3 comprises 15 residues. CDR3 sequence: CASSPYREGNYGYTF. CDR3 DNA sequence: TGTGCCAGCAGCCCGTACAGGGAGGGTAACTATGGCTACACCTTC. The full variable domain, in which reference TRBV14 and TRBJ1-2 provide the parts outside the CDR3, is EAGVTQFPSHSVIEKGQTVTLRCDPISGHDNLYWYRRVMGKEIKFLLHFVKESKQDESGMPNNRFLAERTGGTYSTLKVQPAELEDSGVYFCASSPYREGNYGYTFGSGTRLTVV.

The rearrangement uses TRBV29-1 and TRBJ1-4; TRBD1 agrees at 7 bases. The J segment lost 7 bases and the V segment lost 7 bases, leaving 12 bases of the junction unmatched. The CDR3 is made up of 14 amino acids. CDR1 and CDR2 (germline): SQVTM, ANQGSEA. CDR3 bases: TGCAGCGCAGGGACAGCAGAACCCACTGAAAAACTGTTTTTT. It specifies CSAGTAEPTEKLFF. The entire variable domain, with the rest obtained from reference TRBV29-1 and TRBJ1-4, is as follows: SAVISQKPSRDICQRGTSLTIQCQVDSQVTMMFWYRQQPGQSLTLIATANQGSEATYESGFVIDKFPISRPNLTFSTLTVSNMSPEDSSIYLCSAGTAEPTEKLFFGSGTQLSVL.

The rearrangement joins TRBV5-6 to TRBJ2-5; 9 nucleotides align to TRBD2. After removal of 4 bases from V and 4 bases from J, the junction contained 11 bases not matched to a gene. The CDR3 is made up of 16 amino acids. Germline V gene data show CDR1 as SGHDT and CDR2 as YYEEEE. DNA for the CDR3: TGTGCCAGCAGCCTAGCCCCAGCGGGGGGAAGAGAGACCCAGTACTTC. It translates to CASSLAPAGGRETQYF.

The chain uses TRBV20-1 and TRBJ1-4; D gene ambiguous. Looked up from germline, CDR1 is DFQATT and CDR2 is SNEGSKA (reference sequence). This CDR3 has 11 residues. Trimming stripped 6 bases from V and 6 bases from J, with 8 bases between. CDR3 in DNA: TGCAGTGCGGGTACAGATGAAAAACTGTTTTTT. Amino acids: CSAGTDEKLFF.

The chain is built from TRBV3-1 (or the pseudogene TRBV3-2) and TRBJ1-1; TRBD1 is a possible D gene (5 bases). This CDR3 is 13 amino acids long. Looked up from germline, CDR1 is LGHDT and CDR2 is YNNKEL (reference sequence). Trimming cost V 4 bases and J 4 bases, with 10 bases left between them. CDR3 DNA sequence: TGTGCCAGCAGCCGGGGCAGGATCACTGAAGCTTTCTTT. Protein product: CASSRGRITEAFF.

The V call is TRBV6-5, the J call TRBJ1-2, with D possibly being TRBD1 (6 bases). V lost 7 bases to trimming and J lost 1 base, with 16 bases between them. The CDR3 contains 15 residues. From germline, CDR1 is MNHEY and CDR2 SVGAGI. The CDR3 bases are TGTGCCAGCACCCCAACGGACAGAAATAACTATGGCTACACCTTC. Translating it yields CASTPTDRNNYGYTF.

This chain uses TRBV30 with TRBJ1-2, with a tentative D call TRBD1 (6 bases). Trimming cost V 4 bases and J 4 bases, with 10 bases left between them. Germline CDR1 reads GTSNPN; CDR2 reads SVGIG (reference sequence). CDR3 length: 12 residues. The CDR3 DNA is TGTGCCTGGAATGGGGGCTCCTATGGCTACACCTTC. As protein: CAWNGGSYGYTF.

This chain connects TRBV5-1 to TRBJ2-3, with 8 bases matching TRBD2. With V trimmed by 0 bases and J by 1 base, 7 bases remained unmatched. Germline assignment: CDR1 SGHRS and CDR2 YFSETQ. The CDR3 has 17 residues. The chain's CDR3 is CASSLDPAGAGTDTQYF. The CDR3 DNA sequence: TGCGCCAGCAGCTTGGATCCAGCGGGGGCCGGCACAGATACGCAGTATTTT.

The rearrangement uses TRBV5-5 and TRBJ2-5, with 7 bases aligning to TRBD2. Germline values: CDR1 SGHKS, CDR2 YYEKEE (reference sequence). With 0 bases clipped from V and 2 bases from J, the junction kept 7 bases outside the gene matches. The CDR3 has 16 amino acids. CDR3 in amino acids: CASSLAPAGVQETQYF. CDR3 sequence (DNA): TGTGCCAGCAGCTTGGCCCCGGCGGGGGTACAAGAGACCCAGTACTTC. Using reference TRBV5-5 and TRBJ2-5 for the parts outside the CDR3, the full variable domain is DAGVTQSPTHLIKTRGQQVTLRCSPISGHKSVSWYQQVLGQGPQFIFQYYEKEERGRGNFPDRFSARQFPNYSSELNVNALLLGDSALYLCASSLAPAGVQETQYFGPGTRLLVL.

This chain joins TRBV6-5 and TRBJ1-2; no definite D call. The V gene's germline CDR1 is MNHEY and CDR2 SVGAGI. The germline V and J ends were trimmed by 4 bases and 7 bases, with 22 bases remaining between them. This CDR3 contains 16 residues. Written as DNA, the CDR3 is TGTGCCAGCAGTTCCCTGGGGAGGAGTCACGTCTCTGGCTACACCTTC. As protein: CASSSLGRSHVSGYTF.

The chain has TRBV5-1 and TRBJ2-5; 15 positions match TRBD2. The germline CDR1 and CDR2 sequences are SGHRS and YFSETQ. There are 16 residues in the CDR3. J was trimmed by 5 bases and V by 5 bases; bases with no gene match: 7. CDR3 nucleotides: TGCGCCAGCAGTCGGACTAGCGGGGGGGCCTGGGAGACCCAGTACTTC. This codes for CASSRTSGGAWETQYF.

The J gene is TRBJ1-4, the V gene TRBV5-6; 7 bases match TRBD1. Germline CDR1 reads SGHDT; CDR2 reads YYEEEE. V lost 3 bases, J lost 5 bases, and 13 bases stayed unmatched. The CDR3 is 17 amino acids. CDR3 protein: CASSYRANRGENEKLFF. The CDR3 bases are TGTGCCAGCAGCTACCGGGCTAACAGGGGCGAGAATGAAAAACTGTTTTTT. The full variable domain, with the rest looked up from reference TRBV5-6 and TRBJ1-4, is DAGVTQSPTHLIKTRGQQVTLRCSPKSGHDTVSWYQQALGQGPQFIFQYYEEEERQRGNFPDRFSGHQFPNYSSELNVNALLLGDSALYLCASSYRANRGENEKLFFGSGTQLSVL.

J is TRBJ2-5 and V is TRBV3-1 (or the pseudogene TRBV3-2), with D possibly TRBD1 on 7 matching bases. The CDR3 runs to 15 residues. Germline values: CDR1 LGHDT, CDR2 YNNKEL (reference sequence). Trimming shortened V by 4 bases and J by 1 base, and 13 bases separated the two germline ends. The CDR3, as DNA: TGTGCCAGCAGCCGGACAGGCGGGATCCAAGAGACCCAGTACTTC. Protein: CASSRTGGIQETQYF.

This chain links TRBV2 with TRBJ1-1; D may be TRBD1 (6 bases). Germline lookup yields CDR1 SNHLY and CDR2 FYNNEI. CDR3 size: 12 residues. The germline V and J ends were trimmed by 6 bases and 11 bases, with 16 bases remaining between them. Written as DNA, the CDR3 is TGTGCCAGCAGGGATTCTACAGGGCCTGCTTTCTTT. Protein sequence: CASRDSTGPAFF.

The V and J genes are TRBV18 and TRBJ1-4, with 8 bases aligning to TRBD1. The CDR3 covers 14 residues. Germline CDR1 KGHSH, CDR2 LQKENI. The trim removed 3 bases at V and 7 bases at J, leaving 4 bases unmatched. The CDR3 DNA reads TGTGCCAGCTCACCTCCAGGGACAGGTGAAAAACTGTTTTTT. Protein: CASSPPGTGEKLFF. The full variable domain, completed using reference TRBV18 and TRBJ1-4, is NAGVMQNPRHLVRRRGQEARLRCSPMKGHSHVYWYRQLPEEGLKFMVYLQKENIIDESGMPKERFSAEFPKEGPSILRIQQVVRGDSAAYFCASSPPGTGEKLFFGSGTQLSVL.

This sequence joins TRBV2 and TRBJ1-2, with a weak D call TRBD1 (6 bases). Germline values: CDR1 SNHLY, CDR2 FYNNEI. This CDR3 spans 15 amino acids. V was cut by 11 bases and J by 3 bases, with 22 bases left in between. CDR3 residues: CALSQQPGEYYGYTF. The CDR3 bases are TGTGCCCTCAGCCAGCAGCCAGGGGAATACTATGGCTACACCTTC.

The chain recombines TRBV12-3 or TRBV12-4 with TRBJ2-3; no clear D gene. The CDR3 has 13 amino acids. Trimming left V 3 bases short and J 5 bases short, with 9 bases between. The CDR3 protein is CASSFSLGDTQYF. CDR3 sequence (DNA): TGTGCCAGCAGTTTTTCGCTCGGAGATACGCAGTATTTT.

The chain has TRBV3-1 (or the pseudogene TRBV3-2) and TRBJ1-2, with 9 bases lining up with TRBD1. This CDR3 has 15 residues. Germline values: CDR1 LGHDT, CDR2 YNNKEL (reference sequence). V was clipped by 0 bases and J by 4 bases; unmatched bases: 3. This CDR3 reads CASSQDRDRVYGYTF. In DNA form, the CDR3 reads TGTGCCAGCAGCCAAGACAGGGACAGGGTCTATGGCTACACCTTC.

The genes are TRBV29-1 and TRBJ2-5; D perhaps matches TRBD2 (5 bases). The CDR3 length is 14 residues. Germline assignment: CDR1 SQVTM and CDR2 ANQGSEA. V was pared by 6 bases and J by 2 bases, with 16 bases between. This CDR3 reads CSVNGPGKQETQYF. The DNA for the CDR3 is TGCAGCGTAAATGGTCCGGGGAAACAAGAGACCCAGTACTTC. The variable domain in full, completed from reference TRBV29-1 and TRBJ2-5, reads SAVISQKPSRDICQRGTSLTIQCQVDSQVTMMFWYRQQPGQSLTLIATANQGSEATYESGFVIDKFPISRPNLTFSTLTVSNMSPEDSSIYLCSVNGPGKQETQYFGPGTRLLVL.

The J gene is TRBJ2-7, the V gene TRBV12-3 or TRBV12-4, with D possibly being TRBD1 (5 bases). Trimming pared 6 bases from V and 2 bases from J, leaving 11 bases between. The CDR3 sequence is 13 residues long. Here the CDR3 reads CASSSGKPYEQYF. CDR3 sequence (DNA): TGTGCCAGCAGCTCAGGGAAGCCCTACGAGCAGTACTTC.

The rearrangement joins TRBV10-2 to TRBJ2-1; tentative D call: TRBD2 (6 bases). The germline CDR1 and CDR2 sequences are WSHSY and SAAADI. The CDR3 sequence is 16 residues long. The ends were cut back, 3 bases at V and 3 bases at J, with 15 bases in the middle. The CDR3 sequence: CASSDKAGWVYNEQFF. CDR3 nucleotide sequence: TGCGCCAGCAGTGACAAAGCGGGCTGGGTCTACAATGAGCAGTTCTTC.